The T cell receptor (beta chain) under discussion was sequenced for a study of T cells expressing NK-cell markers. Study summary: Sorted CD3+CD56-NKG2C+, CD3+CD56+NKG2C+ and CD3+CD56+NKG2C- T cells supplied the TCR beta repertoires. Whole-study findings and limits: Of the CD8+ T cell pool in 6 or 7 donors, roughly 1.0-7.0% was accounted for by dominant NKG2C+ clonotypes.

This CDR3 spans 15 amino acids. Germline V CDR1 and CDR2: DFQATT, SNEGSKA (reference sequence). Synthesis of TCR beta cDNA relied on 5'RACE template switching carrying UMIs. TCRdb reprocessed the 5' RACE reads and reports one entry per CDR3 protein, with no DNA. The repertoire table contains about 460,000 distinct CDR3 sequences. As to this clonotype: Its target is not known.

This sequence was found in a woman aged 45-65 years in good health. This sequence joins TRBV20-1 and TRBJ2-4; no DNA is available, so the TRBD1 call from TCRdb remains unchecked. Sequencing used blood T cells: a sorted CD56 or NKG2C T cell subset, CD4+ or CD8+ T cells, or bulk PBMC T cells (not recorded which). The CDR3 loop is CSVDRGRETKNIQYF.